What follows are 23 T cell receptor beta chains derived from one specimen sequenced in a study of blood T cell repertoires in COVID-19. Clones were sequenced by immunoSEQ multiplex PCR, and TCRdb holds only the in-frame ones, with some missing. Of fewer than 350,000 clones in the sample, over 75% are singletons; the top ten hold about 7%. Material for sequencing was peripheral blood. The receptors here all came from a woman in her thirties with COVID-19, enrolled during active disease.

This chain links TRBV2 with TRBJ1-1; 8 nucleotides match TRBD1. CDR3 size: 13 residues. The J segment lost 4 bases and the V segment lost 4 bases, leaving 2 bases of the junction unmatched. The germline CDR1 and CDR2 sequences are SNHLY and FYNNEI. CDR3 residues: CASSGTGGTEAFF. The CDR3 DNA reads as TGTGCCAGCAGTGGAACAGGGGGCACTGAAGCTTTCTTT.

The V call is TRBV28, the J call TRBJ1-6; D not resolved. CDR1 MDHEN and CDR2 SYDVKM come from the germline V gene. This CDR3 has 14 amino acids. Deletions cut 5 bases from V and 6 bases from J, with 11 bases between. CDR3 DNA sequence: TGTGCCAGCAGTCCGACACCTACTAATTCACCCCTCCACTTT. Protein: CASSPTPTNSPLHF.

This rearrangement joins TRBV29-1 to TRBJ2-2; no clear D gene. V lost 6 bases to trimming and J lost 5 bases, with 10 bases between them. Looked up from germline, CDR1 is SQVTM and CDR2 is ANQGSEA. The CDR3 has 12 amino acids. The DNA for the CDR3 is TGCAGCGTAGCTCGAGGAACCGGGGAGCTGTTTTTT. It yields the protein CSVARGTGELFF.

V gene TRBV6-5 combines with J gene TRBJ1-5, with a possible D match to TRBD1 (5 bases). CDR3 size: 13 residues. Per the germline V gene, CDR1 is MNHEY and CDR2 is SVGAGI. Trimming cost V 7 bases and J 1 base, with 8 bases left between them. The CDR3, as DNA: TGTGCCAGCACCCCAGGGAGCAATCAGCCCCAGCATTTT. Translation: CASTPGSNQPQHF.

The sample holds one count of this clone. V gene TRBV5-1 combines with J gene TRBJ1-6; perhaps TRBD1 as D (5 bases). The CDR3 has 15 amino acids. Per the germline V gene, CDR1 is SGHRS and CDR2 is YFSETQ. Trimming removed 1 base at V and 8 bases at J, with 13 bases between. The CDR3, as DNA: TGCGCCAGCAGCTTGTCGACAGCTGTCGATTCACCCCTCCACTTT. This translates into CASSLSTAVDSPLHF.

V is TRBV11-2 and J is TRBJ1-1; no clear D. Per germline, CDR1 SGHAT and CDR2 FQNNGV. The CDR3 is made up of 15 amino acids. Trimming stripped 4 bases from V and 0 bases from J, with 12 bases between. CDR3 in DNA: TGTGCCAGCAGCTCGGGATTTTCAGTGAACACTGAAGCTTTCTTT. It codes for CASSSGFSVNTEAFF.

The chain combines TRBV2 with TRBJ2-1; 7 bases agree with TRBD2. From germline, CDR1 is SNHLY and CDR2 FYNNEI. This CDR3 region has 15 residues. Germline trimming cut 5 bases from V and 5 bases from J; bases unmatched to any gene: 9. CDR3 bases: TGTGCCAGCAGTCCCTATGGGGCGGGGGACAATGAGCAGTTCTTC. Translated, it gives CASSPYGAGDNEQFF.

The V gene is TRBV19, the J gene TRBJ2-2; TRBD2 matches 9 bases. CDR1 and CDR2 from the germline V gene are LNHDA and SQIVND (reference sequence). With 4 bases clipped from V and 3 bases from J, the junction kept 6 bases outside the gene matches. The CDR3 length is 16 residues. DNA of the CDR3: TGTGCCAGTAGTACCCCAATAGCGGGAGACACCGGGGAGCTGTTTTTT. This translates into CASSTPIAGDTGELFF.

The chain recombines TRBV14 with TRBJ1-5, with TRBD1 identical over 7 bases. Germline-derived CDR1 and CDR2 are SGHDN and FVKESK. J was trimmed by 8 bases and V by 0 bases; bases with no gene match: 7. The CDR3 consists of 15 residues. CDR3 coding DNA: TGTGCCAGCAGCCAAGAAGGGGGCCTGGGGAAGCCCCAGCATTTT. Amino acid sequence: CASSQEGGLGKPQHF. Full variable domain (remainder filled in from reference TRBV14 and TRBJ1-5): EAGVTQFPSHSVIEKGQTVTLRCDPISGHDNLYWYRRVMGKEIKFLLHFVKESKQDESGMPNNRFLAERTGGTYSTLKVQPAELEDSGVYFCASSQEGGLGKPQHFGDGTRLSIL.

This clone was picked up a small number of times. The chain links TRBV30 to TRBJ2-7; D remains ambiguous. The germline V gene has CDR1 GTSNPN and CDR2 SVGIG (reference sequence). V lost 2 bases, J lost 3 bases, and 5 bases lay in between. The CDR3 is 11 residues long. In nucleotides, the CDR3 is TGTGCCTGGAGTAACAGCTACGAGCAGTACTTC. Its protein is CAWSNSYEQYF.

The rearrangement joins TRBV7-9 to TRBJ1-2; 9 positions agree with TRBD1. The CDR3 sequence is 14 residues long. Germline trimming cut 7 bases from V and 4 bases from J; bases unmatched to any gene: 7. CDR1 is SEHNR and CDR2 is FQNEAQ in the germline V gene (reference sequence). In DNA, the CDR3 is TGTGCCAGCACCCCCCGGGACAGGGCCTATGGCTACACCTTC. The encoded protein is CASTPRDRAYGYTF.

V is TRBV19 and J is TRBJ2-7; 7 nucleotides align to TRBD1. The germline gives CDR1 LNHDA, CDR2 SQIVND (reference sequence). V shed 1 base, J shed 0 bases, and the junction held 3 bases outside the gene matches. This CDR3 comprises 15 residues. CDR3 nucleotides: TGTGCCAGTAGTATAGTCGGGACAGTCTCCTACGAGCAGTACTTC. Translated, it gives CASSIVGTVSYEQYF.

The CDR3 is CASSPMGLRGNTIYF. Here the CDR3 DNA reads TGTGCCAGCAGCCCAATGGGGCTCCGGGGAAACACCATATATTTT. The chain is built from TRBV9 and TRBJ1-3, with D perhaps TRBD1 (5 bases). With 4 bases removed from V and 4 bases from J, the gap between germline ends came to 15 bases. The CDR3 loop spans 15 amino acids. CDR1 SGDLS and CDR2 YYNGEE come from the germline V gene.

The chain employs TRBV18 and TRBJ2-1; 8 nucleotides line up with TRBD2. CDR3 length equals 15 residues. Germline CDR1 and CDR2: KGHSH and LQKENI. The V and J ends lost 6 bases and 1 base, in that order; junction bases with no gene match: 5. The CDR3 here is CASSQREPSYNEQFF. The CDR3, as DNA: TGTGCCAGCTCCCAGCGGGAGCCTTCCTACAATGAGCAGTTCTTC.

This sequence joins TRBV6-5 and TRBJ1-6; D not certain. V was trimmed by 6 bases and J by 7 bases, leaving 10 bases between them. The CDR3 is 13 residues long. Germline loops: CDR1 MNHEY, CDR2 SVGAGI. CDR3 DNA sequence: TGTGCCAGCAGGGACGGACTGAATTCACCCCTCCACTTT. Translated, it gives CASRDGLNSPLHF.

The sample holds a few counts of this clone. V gene TRBV11-2 combines with J gene TRBJ1-5; 9 positions match TRBD1. CDR1 is SGHAT, CDR2 FQNNGV, per germline. Unmatched junction bases numbered 10, after V lost 1 base and J lost 0 bases. The CDR3 contains 19 residues. The CDR3 coding sequence is TGTGCCAGCAGCTTAGGCGGGACAGGGTCTGTTGATAGCAATCAGCCCCAGCATTTT. It specifies CASSLGGTGSVDSNQPQHF.

The V gene is TRBV20-1, the J gene TRBJ2-5; D call uncertain. V shed 6 bases and J shed 0 bases, with 2 bases lying between them. The CDR3 length is 10 residues. Germline V CDR1 and CDR2: DFQATT, SNEGSKA (reference sequence). The CDR3 nucleotides read TGCAGTGCCAACCAAGAGACCCAGTACTTC. Protein sequence: CSANQETQYF.

V and J are TRBV2 and TRBJ1-2; D is uncertain. The CDR3 has 15 residues. V lost 4 bases, J lost 5 bases, and 17 bases lay in between. Germline V gene sequence: CDR1 SNHLY, CDR2 FYNNEI. The CDR3 nucleotides are TGTGCCAGCAGTGGTGTGCAGGCCCTTGGGTATGGCTACACCTTC. Translating gives CASSGVQALGYGYTF.

The chain employs TRBV2 and TRBJ2-1, with 9 bases aligning to TRBD2. The CDR3 totals 16 residues. After removal of 2 bases from V and 4 bases from J, the junction contained 6 bases not matched to a gene. The germline V gene encodes CDR1 SNHLY and CDR2 FYNNEI. Here the CDR3 DNA reads TGTGCCAGCAGTGAAAGGGGGCTAGCGGGGTACAATGAGCAGTTCTTC. Its translation is CASSERGLAGYNEQFF.

The genes are TRBV18 and TRBJ2-5, with 11 bases fitting TRBD2. This CDR3 is built from 14 residues. V lost 2 bases to trimming and J lost 4 bases; unmatched junction nucleotides: 0. CDR1 is KGHSH and CDR2 is LQKENI in the germline V gene. The CDR3 bases are TGTGCCAGCTCACCAGGACTAGCGGGAGAGACCCAGTACTTC. This translates into CASSPGLAGETQYF.

This clone has a handful of counts. The V call is TRBV7-3, the J call TRBJ1-2; 10 bases fit TRBD1. In germline, CDR1 is SGHTA, CDR2 FQGTGA. The CDR3 covers 13 residues. J gave up 6 bases and V 6 bases, and 4 bases lay outside the gene matches. This CDR3 is CASSFDRGHGYTF. In DNA form, the CDR3 reads TGTGCCAGCAGTTTCGACAGGGGGCATGGCTACACCTTC.

The chain has TRBV28 and TRBJ1-1, with a tentative D call TRBD1 (6 bases). Germline V gives CDR1 MDHEN, CDR2 SYDVKM. The V end was cut by 1 base, the J end by 1 base, with 7 bases between. The CDR3 totals 14 residues. The CDR3 coding sequence is TGTGCCAGCAGTTTATACAGGGCGAACACTGAAGCTTTCTTT. It encodes CASSLYRANTEAFF.

The rearrangement joins TRBV28 to TRBJ2-3; TRBD1 might be the D (5 bases). The CDR3 consists of 14 residues. V shed 2 bases and J shed 4 bases, with 10 bases lying between them. Germline V gives CDR1 MDHEN, CDR2 SYDVKM. CDR3 loop: CASSLIEGADTQYF. The CDR3 nucleotides read TGTGCCAGCAGTTTAATTGAAGGGGCAGATACGCAGTATTTT.